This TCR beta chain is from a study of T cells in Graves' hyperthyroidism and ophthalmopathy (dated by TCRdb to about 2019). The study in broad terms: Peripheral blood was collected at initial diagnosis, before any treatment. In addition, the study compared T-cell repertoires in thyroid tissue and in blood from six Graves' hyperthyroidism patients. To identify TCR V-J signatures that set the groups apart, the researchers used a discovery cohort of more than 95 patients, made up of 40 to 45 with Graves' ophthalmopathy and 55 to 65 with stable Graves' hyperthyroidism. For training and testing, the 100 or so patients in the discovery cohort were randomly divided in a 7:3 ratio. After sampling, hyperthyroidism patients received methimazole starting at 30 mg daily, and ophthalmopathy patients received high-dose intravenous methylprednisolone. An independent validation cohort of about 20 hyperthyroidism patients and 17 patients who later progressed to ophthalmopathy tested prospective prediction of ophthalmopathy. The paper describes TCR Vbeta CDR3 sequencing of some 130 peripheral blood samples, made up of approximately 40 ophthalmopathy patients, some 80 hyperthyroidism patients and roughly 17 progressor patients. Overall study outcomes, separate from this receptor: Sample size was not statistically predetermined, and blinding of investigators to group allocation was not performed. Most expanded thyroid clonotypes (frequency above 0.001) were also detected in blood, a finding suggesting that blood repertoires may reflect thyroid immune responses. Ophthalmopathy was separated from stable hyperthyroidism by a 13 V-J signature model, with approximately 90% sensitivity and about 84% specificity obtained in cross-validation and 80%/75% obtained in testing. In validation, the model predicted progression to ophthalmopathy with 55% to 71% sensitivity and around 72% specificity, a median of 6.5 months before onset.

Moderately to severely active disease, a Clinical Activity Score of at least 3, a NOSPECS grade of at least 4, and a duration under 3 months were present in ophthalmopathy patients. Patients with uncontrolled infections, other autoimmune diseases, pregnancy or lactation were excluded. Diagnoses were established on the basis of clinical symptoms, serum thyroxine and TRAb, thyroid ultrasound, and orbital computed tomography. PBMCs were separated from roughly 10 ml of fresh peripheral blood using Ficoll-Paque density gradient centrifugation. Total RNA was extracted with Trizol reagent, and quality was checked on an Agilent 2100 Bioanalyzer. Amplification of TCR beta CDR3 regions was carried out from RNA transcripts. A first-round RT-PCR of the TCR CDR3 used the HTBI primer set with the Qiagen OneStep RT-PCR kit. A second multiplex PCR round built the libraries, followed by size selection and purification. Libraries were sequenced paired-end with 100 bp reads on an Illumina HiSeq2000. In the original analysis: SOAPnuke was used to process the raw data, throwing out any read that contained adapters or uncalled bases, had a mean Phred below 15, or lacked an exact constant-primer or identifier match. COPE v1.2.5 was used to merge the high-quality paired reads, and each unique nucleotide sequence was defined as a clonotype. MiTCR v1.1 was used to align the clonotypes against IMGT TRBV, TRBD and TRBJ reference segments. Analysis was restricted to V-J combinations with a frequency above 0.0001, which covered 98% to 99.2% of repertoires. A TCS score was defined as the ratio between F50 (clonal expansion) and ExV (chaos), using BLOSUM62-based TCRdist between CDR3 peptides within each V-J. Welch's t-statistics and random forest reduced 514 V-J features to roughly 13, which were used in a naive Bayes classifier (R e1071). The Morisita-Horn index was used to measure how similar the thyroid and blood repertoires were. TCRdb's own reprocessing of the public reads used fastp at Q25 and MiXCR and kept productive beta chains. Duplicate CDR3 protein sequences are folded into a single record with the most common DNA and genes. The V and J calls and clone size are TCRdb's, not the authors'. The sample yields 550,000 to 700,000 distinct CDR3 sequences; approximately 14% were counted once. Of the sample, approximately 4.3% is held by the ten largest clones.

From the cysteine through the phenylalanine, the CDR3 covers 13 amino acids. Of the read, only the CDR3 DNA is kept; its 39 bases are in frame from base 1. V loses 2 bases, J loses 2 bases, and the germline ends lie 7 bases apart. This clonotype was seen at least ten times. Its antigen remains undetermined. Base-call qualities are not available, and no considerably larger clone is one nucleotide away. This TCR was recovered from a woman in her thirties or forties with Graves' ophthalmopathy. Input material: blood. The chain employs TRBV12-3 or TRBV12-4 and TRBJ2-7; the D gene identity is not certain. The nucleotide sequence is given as TGTGCCAGCAGTTTACGGCAAACCTACGAGCAGTACTTC. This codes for CASSLRQTYEQYF.